Below are 8 T cell receptor beta chains sequenced from a single sample in a study of response to subunit inactivated influenza vaccine. One entry per CDR3 protein results from TCRdb running MiXCR on the RT-PCR reads. Of 500,000 or so distinct CDR3 sequences in the sample, approximately 16% were seen once. The sample in question was CD4+ T cells sorted from PBMCs, obtained roughly 24 months after vaccination. The receptors were gathered from a man aged 50 to 69 who received an inactivated influenza vaccine.

The V and J genes are TRBV14 and TRBJ2-7; possible D gene TRBD2, 5 bases. Germline loops: CDR1 SGHDN, CDR2 FVKESK. V lost 0 bases, J lost 1 base, and 13 bases lay in between. The CDR3 loop spans 16 amino acids. The CDR3 DNA follows: TGTGCCAGCAGCCAAGATCCGCTAGCCGCGTCCTACGAGCAGTACTTC. It yields the protein CASSQDPLAASYEQYF.

The chain employs TRBV12-3 or TRBV12-4 and TRBJ1-4; TRBD1 might be the D (6 bases). This CDR3 has 12 residues. V was trimmed by 7 bases and J by 11 bases, leaving 14 bases between them. The CDR3 coding sequence is TGTGCCAGCACCTACGGGAGGGGGAAACTGTTTTTT. Encoded protein: CASTYGRGKLFF.

Turning to this clonotype: This may arise from a read error, as a much more abundant clone is one base away. The chain uses TRBV28 and TRBJ2-6; unclear D gene. CDR1 MDHEN and CDR2 SYDVKM come from the germline V gene. The CDR3 spans 12 residues. V lost 7 bases and J 0 bases, leaving 1 base between the germline ends. Written as DNA, the CDR3 is TGTGCCAGCACCTCTGGGGCCAACGTCCTGACTTTC. This encodes CASTSGANVLTF.

This clonotype occurred a few times. This rearrangement joins TRBV29-1 to TRBJ2-3; maybe TRBD2 (5 bases). The germline gives CDR1 SQVTM, CDR2 ANQGSEA. V lost 4 bases, J lost 3 bases, and 8 bases lay in between. This CDR3 has 12 residues. The CDR3 reads CSVGTGTDTQYF. For the CDR3, the DNA is TGCAGCGTTGGAACGGGGACAGATACGCAGTATTTT.

The rearrangement links TRBV30 to TRBJ2-5; possible D gene TRBD1, 5 bases. Germline V CDR1 and CDR2: GTSNPN, SVGIG (reference sequence). This CDR3 has 14 residues. V lost 3 bases and J lost 2, with 13 bases in between. CDR3 sequence reads: CAWSAGNGQETQYF. The CDR3 nucleotides read TGTGCCTGGAGCGCAGGGAATGGGCAAGAGACCCAGTACTTC.

In its sample, this clonotype was seen a few times. The chain carries TRBV7-2 and TRBJ2-7; D unclear. CDR1 and CDR2 from the germline V gene are SGHTA and FQGNSA. Trimming pared 0 bases from V and 2 bases from J, leaving 11 bases between. The CDR3 consists of 15 residues. The CDR3: CASSLARVAPYEQYF. DNA for the CDR3: TGTGCCAGCAGCTTAGCTAGGGTCGCCCCCTACGAGCAGTACTTC.

This clonotype was picked up many times. The chain recombines TRBV6-2 or TRBV6-3 with TRBJ2-5, with a weak D call TRBD2 (6 bases). In germline, CDR1 is MNHEY, CDR2 SVGEGT. This CDR3 contains 16 residues. V was shortened by 6 bases and J by 2 bases, with 19 bases between the two germline ends. The CDR3 coding sequence is TGTGCCAGCAGCAACCAGATAGCGGAGGCGCAAGAGACCCAGTACTTC. Translating it yields CASSNQIAEAQETQYF.

The chain employs TRBV6-2 or TRBV6-3 and TRBJ1-2; TRBD1 might be the D (5 bases). The CDR3 has 13 residues. V dropped 7 bases and J dropped 9 bases, with 18 bases sitting between them. Germline assignment: CDR1 MNHEY and CDR2 SVGEGT. The CDR3 DNA reads as TGTGCCAGCACCTACACGGCAGGGTTGCGCTACACCTTC. Its translation: CASTYTAGLRYTF.